This is a list of T cell receptor beta chains from one sample in a study of shared clonotypes between healthy human individuals. Produced via immunoSEQ multiplex PCR; TCRdb's table is partial and in-frame only. This sample has a few million clones, with approximately 92% found just once. The sample consisted of naive CD8+ T cells from PBMCs. The receptors were gathered from a man in his late teens or twenties in good health. Some clones in this sample may be carry-over from other donors' samples. Each CDR3 is given with its conserved first and last residue. A D gene is named only where the DNA matches it firmly. Some rows have no size entry. The others give once, few or many, or a class for an expanded clone.

j_call clone_size v_call d_call cdr3_aa cdr3_nt
TRBJ2-1 . TRBV4-3 . CASSQDLGNEQFF TGCGCCAGCAGCCAAGACCTTGGAAACGAGCAGTTCTTC
TRBJ2-7 . TRBV15 . CATSMPPWGEQYF TGTGCCACCAGCATGCCCCCGTGGGGCGAGCAGTACTTC
TRBJ2-5 . TRBV30 . CAWSLQGIPAAFQETQYF TGTGCCTGGAGTCTTCAGGGAATCCCGGCCGCGTTTCAAGAGACCCAGTACTTC
TRBJ2-2 . TRBV28 TRBD1 CASSFGTDYTGELFF TGTGCCAGCAGTTTCGGGACAGACTACACCGGGGAGCTGTTTTTT
TRBJ2-7 . TRBV27 . CASSSIVNEQYF TGTGCCAGCAGTTCAATCGTAAACGAGCAGTACTTC
TRBJ2-7 . TRBV13 . CASKGGKGEQYF TGTGCCAGCAAAGGCGGAAAGGGCGAGCAGTACTTC
TRBJ2-7 . TRBV11-2 . CASSFGSGLPYEQYF TGTGCCAGCAGCTTTGGGTCAGGGCTACCCTACGAGCAGTACTTC
TRBJ2-7 . TRBV29-1 . CSVEDSGEQYF TGCAGCGTTGAAGACTCAGGCGAGCAGTACTTC
TRBJ2-7 . TRBV30 . CAWSVAGIYEQYF TGTGCCTGGAGTGTAGCCGGGATCTACGAGCAGTACTTC
TRBJ2-2 . TRBV7-9 TRBD2 CASSPGMSGGSRIGELFF TGTGCCAGCAGCCCGGGAATGAGTGGCGGGAGTCGGATCGGGGAGCTGTTTTTT
TRBJ2-7 . TRBV10-3 TRBD1 CAISEPGQVFNEQYF TGTGCCATCAGTGAACCCGGACAGGTGTTCAACGAGCAGTACTTC
TRBJ2-1 . TRBV29-1 TRBD2 CSVEPSGFSYNEQFF TGCAGCGTTGAGCCTAGCGGGTTCTCCTACAATGAGCAGTTCTTC
TRBJ2-7 . TRBV10-3 TRBD1 CAITGDRYEQYF TGTGCCATCACCGGGGACAGGTACGAGCAGTACTTC
TRBJ2-5 . TRBV9 . CASSVAGAGETQYF TGTGCCAGCAGCGTAGCGGGAGCAGGGGAGACCCAGTACTTC
TRBJ2-5 . TRBV5-1 . CASSWGQGFQETQYF TGCGCCAGCAGCTGGGGGCAGGGCTTCCAAGAGACCCAGTACTTC
TRBJ2-1 . TRBV5-6 TRBD2 CASSLGLAGGHYEQFF TGTGCCAGCAGCTTGGGACTAGCGGGAGGGCATTATGAGCAGTTCTTC
TRBJ2-7 . TRBV28 . CASRSGSSYEQYF TGTGCCAGCCGATCAGGGAGCTCCTACGAGCAGTACTTC
TRBJ2-5 . TRBV7-9 TRBD2 CASEGRVTQETQYF TGTGCCAGCGAAGGGAGGGTGACCCAAGAGACCCAGTACTTC
TRBJ2-1 . TRBV30 . CAWSSSPGGLKGNEQFF TGTGCCTGGAGCTCGAGTCCCGGGGGCTTGAAAGGCAATGAGCAGTTCTTC
TRBJ1-1 once TRBV29-1 . CSVPIRGLNTEAFF TGCAGCGTCCCGATCCGGGGGTTGAACACTGAAGCTTTCTTT
TRBJ2-7 . TRBV28 TRBD2 CASSLEGRTGREGRYEQYF TGTGCCAGCAGTTTAGAGGGCAGGACGGGGCGGGAGGGCCGCTACGAGCAGTACTTC
TRBJ1-1 . TRBV4-3 . CASSQDELLNTEAFF TGCGCCAGCAGCCAAGATGAGTTATTGAACACTGAAGCTTTCTTT
TRBJ1-6 . TRBV10-2 TRBD1 CASSSPFYRGTLHF TGCGCCAGCAGTTCACCTTTTTACAGGGGCACCCTCCACTTT
TRBJ2-4 . TRBV2 . CASSSDRAKNIQYF TGTGCCAGCAGTTCCGACAGGGCCAAAAACATTCAGTACTTC
TRBJ1-3 . TRBV28 . CAAQGRTGNTIYF TGTGCCGCACAAGGCAGAACCGGAAACACCATATATTTT
TRBJ1-2 . TRBV15 TRBD1 CATSGPANWTGGESYYGYTF TGTGCCACCAGCGGACCCGCGAATTGGACAGGGGGCGAATCTTACTATGGCTACACCTTC
TRBJ2-1 . TRBV7-3 TRBD1 CASSLTRQGRGNEQFF TGTGCCAGCAGCTTGACCCGACAGGGGCGCGGCAATGAGCAGTTCTTC
TRBJ2-2 . TRBV6-5 . CASFLTQGNTGELFF TGTGCCAGTTTCTTAACACAGGGGAACACCGGGGAGCTGTTTTTT
TRBJ2-7 . TRBV4-1 TRBD1 CASSRQGTGDLSYEQYF TGCGCCAGCAGCCGACAAGGGACAGGGGACCTCTCCTACGAGCAGTACTTC
TRBJ1-1 . TRBV7-2 . CASSLHLNGEAFF TGTGCCAGCAGCCTACATTTGAACGGTGAAGCTTTCTTT
TRBJ2-3 . TRBV27 . CASSLELAFTDTQYF TGTGCCAGCAGTTTAGAGCTAGCGTTTACAGATACGCAGTATTTT
TRBJ2-2 . TRBV27 . CASSFMNTGELFF TGTGCCAGCAGTTTCATGAACACCGGGGAGCTGTTTTTT
TRBJ2-1 . TRBV28 . CASSWGQSYNEQFF TGTGCCAGCAGTTGGGGGCAGAGTTACAATGAGCAGTTCTTC
TRBJ2-5 . TRBV28 . CASTPFRGTGETQYF TGTGCCAGCACGCCCTTTCGCGGGACGGGAGAGACCCAGTACTTC
TRBJ2-1 . TRBV30 TRBD1 CAWTPGGIRNEQFF TGTGCCTGGACTCCAGGGGGAATCCGGAATGAGCAGTTCTTC
TRBJ2-7 . TRBV19 . CASSIAHRTSYEQYF TGTGCCAGTAGTATAGCCCACCGGACCTCCTACGAGCAGTACTTC
TRBJ2-2 . TRBV27 . CASSSHGELFF TGTGCCAGCAGTAGTCACGGGGAGCTGTTTTTT
TRBJ2-7 . TRBV6-1 . CASRIWTASYEQYF TGTGCCAGCCGGATTTGGACAGCCTCCTACGAGCAGTACTTC
TRBJ2-1 . TRBV4-1 TRBD2 CASSQEGGSDEQFF TGCGCCAGCAGCCAAGAGGGGGGGTCCGATGAGCAGTTCTTC